Detailed here is one T cell receptor (beta chain). The data were obtained in a study of blood T cell repertoires in COVID-19. Whole-study context: Some COVID-19 samples were acute and others convalescent; all came from the United States, Italy and Spain. Sources were T cells, B-cell-depleted T cells, or PBMCs; the material itself was cDNA or gDNA.

Some clones are missing from TCRdb's copy, which holds only in-frame ones; the method was immunoSEQ multiplex PCR. This sample has about 70,000 clones; 88% occur once, and the top ten carry over 5%. The sample consisted of peripheral blood. This TCR was sampled from a woman aged 70 to 79 with acute or convalescent COVID-19.

The DNA for the CDR3 is TGTGCCAGCAGGTTGGAGACACCCTCAGGGGGAACCCAGTACTTC. It yields the protein CASRLETPSGGTQYF. V usage is TRBV6-5 and J usage is TRBJ2-5, with 7 nucleotides matching TRBD1. CDR3 length: 15 amino acids. J was trimmed by 8 bases and V by 6 bases; bases with no gene match: 15. CDR1 is MNHEY and CDR2 is SVGAGI in the germline V gene.